Listed below are T cell receptor beta chains from one sample, sequenced in a study of regulatory T cells in long-lasting Graves disease. A single record per CDR3 protein comes from TCRdb applying MiXCR to the multiplex PCR reads. The repertoire holds around 500,000 distinct CDR3 sequences, with about 15% as singletons. These data were likewise used in another study, on T cells in Graves' hyperthyroidism and ophthalmopathy.

The sequenced sample was peripheral blood mononuclear cells (PBMCs), obtained at new diagnosis, from a patient treated with antithyroid drugs. All receptors derive from a middle-aged woman with Graves disease. The CDR3 runs from the conserved cysteine through the conserved F or W. The order of the fields is V gene, J gene, D gene, clone size, CDR3 protein. A D gene is named only where the DNA matches it firmly. Clone size appears in some rows only: once, few, many, or a class for an expanded clone.

v_gene: TRBV10-3; j_gene: TRBJ1-1; d_gene: .; abundance: .; CDR3aa: CAISEGGGDTEAFF
v_gene: TRBV18; j_gene: TRBJ2-5; d_gene: TRBD2; abundance: few; CDR3aa: CASSPKRRREETQYF
v_gene: TRBV10-2; j_gene: TRBJ1-5; d_gene: .; abundance: many; CDR3aa: CASKQSYSNQPQHF
v_gene: TRBV19; j_gene: TRBJ1-1; d_gene: .; abundance: .; CDR3aa: CASSIGGSNTEAFF
v_gene: TRBV7-8; j_gene: TRBJ1-4; d_gene: TRBD1; abundance: few; CDR3aa: CASSSPGQDEKLFF
v_gene: TRBV2; j_gene: TRBJ2-6; d_gene: TRBD1; abundance: .; CDR3aa: CASIRTGGSISGANVLTF
v_gene: TRBV12-3/TRBV12-4; j_gene: TRBJ2-1; d_gene: TRBD2; abundance: many; CDR3aa: CASSGRGMSSYNEQFF
v_gene: TRBV7-8; j_gene: TRBJ1-4; d_gene: .; abundance: few; CDR3aa: CASSLAGGGLNEKLFF
v_gene: TRBV5-1; j_gene: TRBJ2-7; d_gene: .; abundance: many; CDR3aa: CASSLSGAQTYEQYF
v_gene: TRBV2; j_gene: TRBJ2-7; d_gene: TRBD1; abundance: many; CDR3aa: CASSEWAGGSYEQYF
v_gene: TRBV5-1; j_gene: TRBJ2-3; d_gene: TRBD2; abundance: few; CDR3aa: CASSRGLAGFVDTQYF
v_gene: TRBV29-1; j_gene: TRBJ1-2; d_gene: TRBD1; abundance: .; CDR3aa: CSVKPTGGDGYTF
v_gene: TRBV7-9; j_gene: TRBJ1-5; d_gene: .; abundance: many; CDR3aa: CASSRDHKPQHF
v_gene: TRBV9; j_gene: TRBJ2-7; d_gene: .; abundance: many; CDR3aa: CASSVEADRPYEQYF
v_gene: TRBV7-4; j_gene: TRBJ2-1; d_gene: .; abundance: many; CDR3aa: CASRCDEQFF
v_gene: TRBV7-3; j_gene: TRBJ1-1; d_gene: .; abundance: many; CDR3aa: CASSQGGAEAFF
v_gene: TRBV28; j_gene: TRBJ1-5; d_gene: .; abundance: many; CDR3aa: CASMLGIAQPQHF
v_gene: TRBV5-1; j_gene: TRBJ1-4; d_gene: .; abundance: many; CDR3aa: CASSDGRHPTNEKLFF
v_gene: TRBV7-2; j_gene: TRBJ2-5; d_gene: .; abundance: few; CDR3aa: CASSLVSGIGETQYF
v_gene: TRBV7-8; j_gene: TRBJ2-3; d_gene: .; abundance: many; CDR3aa: CASSLGSATDTQYF
v_gene: TRBV20-1; j_gene: TRBJ1-2; d_gene: .; abundance: .; CDR3aa: CSARDSSSAPKDYGYTF
v_gene: TRBV6-1; j_gene: TRBJ2-5; d_gene: TRBD2; abundance: many; CDR3aa: CASSVGAGGGAGETQYF
v_gene: TRBV4-1; j_gene: TRBJ1-2; d_gene: .; abundance: few; CDR3aa: CASSQVASDYGYTF
v_gene: TRBV20-1; j_gene: TRBJ2-3; d_gene: TRBD2; abundance: many; CDR3aa: CSARLAGVTDTQYF
v_gene: TRBV4-1; j_gene: TRBJ1-1; d_gene: .; abundance: few; CDR3aa: CASRPIGGNPEAFF
v_gene: TRBV2; j_gene: TRBJ2-3; d_gene: TRBD2; abundance: few; CDR3aa: CASKKVSGGTSGTDTQYF
v_gene: TRBV5-1; j_gene: TRBJ1-1; d_gene: .; abundance: many; CDR3aa: CASSVDSLVSEAFF
v_gene: TRBV4-1; j_gene: TRBJ1-5; d_gene: .; abundance: .; CDR3aa: CASSPWGAANQPQHF
v_gene: TRBV19; j_gene: TRBJ1-1; d_gene: .; abundance: many; CDR3aa: CASSISSLDTEAFF
v_gene: TRBV12-3/TRBV12-4; j_gene: TRBJ2-2; d_gene: TRBD1; abundance: many; CDR3aa: CASSLGQGGELFF
v_gene: TRBV7-2; j_gene: TRBJ1-1; d_gene: .; abundance: many; CDR3aa: CASSLGVLESTEAFF
v_gene: TRBV19; j_gene: TRBJ1-5; d_gene: .; abundance: .; CDR3aa: CASSMYRSPGQPQHF
v_gene: TRBV28; j_gene: TRBJ2-7; d_gene: .; abundance: .; CDR3aa: CASSRSYLNPDEYF
v_gene: TRBV18; j_gene: TRBJ1-4; d_gene: TRBD1; abundance: few; CDR3aa: CASSPTSSRQGRAEKLFF
v_gene: TRBV12-5; j_gene: TRBJ2-2; d_gene: .; abundance: few; CDR3aa: CASVAADNTGELFF
v_gene: TRBV5-1; j_gene: TRBJ1-2; d_gene: .; abundance: .; CDR3aa: CASYSDTYGYTF
v_gene: TRBV20-1; j_gene: TRBJ1-6; d_gene: .; abundance: .; CDR3aa: CSARGQGENSPLHF
v_gene: TRBV28; j_gene: TRBJ2-7; d_gene: TRBD1; abundance: many; CDR3aa: CASSTTGTGVYEQYF
v_gene: TRBV12-3/TRBV12-4; j_gene: TRBJ1-2; d_gene: .; abundance: few; CDR3aa: CASSWDFGYGYTF
v_gene: TRBV9; j_gene: TRBJ2-2; d_gene: .; abundance: .; CDR3aa: CASSVMGTNTGELFF
v_gene: TRBV19; j_gene: TRBJ1-2; d_gene: .; abundance: .; CDR3aa: CASQLRGGYTF
v_gene: TRBV20-1; j_gene: TRBJ1-1; d_gene: TRBD1; abundance: .; CDR3aa: CSAIPLTGSTEAFF
v_gene: TRBV19; j_gene: TRBJ1-2; d_gene: TRBD1; abundance: many; CDR3aa: CASSMGTGWRNYGYTF
v_gene: TRBV5-1; j_gene: TRBJ2-7; d_gene: .; abundance: many; CDR3aa: CASSLRTSSYEQYF
v_gene: TRBV14; j_gene: TRBJ1-2; d_gene: .; abundance: few; CDR3aa: CASSQARLGALYGYTF
v_gene: TRBV7-9; j_gene: TRBJ2-3; d_gene: .; abundance: few; CDR3aa: CASSLDGQFPTDTQYF
v_gene: TRBV2; j_gene: TRBJ2-5; d_gene: .; abundance: many; CDR3aa: CASSRTQAPETQYF
v_gene: TRBV2; j_gene: TRBJ2-1; d_gene: .; abundance: many; CDR3aa: CASRRAGPHEQFF
v_gene: TRBV5-1; j_gene: TRBJ2-2; d_gene: .; abundance: few; CDR3aa: CASSLVPGSNTGELFF
v_gene: TRBV6-2/TRBV6-3; j_gene: TRBJ2-2; d_gene: .; abundance: few; CDR3aa: CASRRPFNTGELFF
v_gene: TRBV6-1; j_gene: TRBJ2-7; d_gene: .; abundance: few; CDR3aa: CASSEKPPYEQYF
v_gene: TRBV3-1; j_gene: TRBJ1-2; d_gene: .; abundance: many; CDR3aa: CASSQSPSYGYTF
v_gene: TRBV12-3/TRBV12-4; j_gene: TRBJ2-3; d_gene: .; abundance: many; CDR3aa: CASSSQGLETDTQYF
v_gene: TRBV27; j_gene: TRBJ2-3; d_gene: TRBD2; abundance: many; CDR3aa: CASSPYSGGPDTQYF
v_gene: TRBV7-9; j_gene: TRBJ1-1; d_gene: .; abundance: many; CDR3aa: CASSLATWANEAFF
v_gene: TRBV3-1; j_gene: TRBJ2-7; d_gene: .; abundance: many; CDR3aa: CASSQEGGYEQYF